Following are 22 T cell receptor beta chains from one sample sequenced in a study of shared clonotypes between healthy human individuals. The repertoire was sequenced with immunoSEQ multiplex PCR; TCRdb's copy has only in-frame clones and lacks some. The top ten clones hold over 0.1% of a sample with hundreds of thousands of clones, around 95% of them seen once. CD45RO-negative CD8 cells positively selected for CCR7 made up the naive population, which excluded terminally differentiated effector memory CD45RA+ cells. The sequencing input was naive CD8+ T cells sorted from blood. Receptor source: a woman aged 30 to 39 in good health.

The chain recombines TRBV5-8 with TRBJ2-7, with 7 bases identical to TRBD1. Germline lookup yields CDR1 SGHTS and CDR2 YDEGEE. V shed 1 base and J 3 bases; nucleotides not matched to a gene: 10. CDR3 length: 16 amino acids. CDR3 residues: CASSLTLRTGLYEQYF. The CDR3 nucleotides read TGTGCCAGCAGCTTGACCCTCAGGACAGGACTCTACGAGCAGTACTTC.

This chain joins TRBV7-9 and TRBJ2-5, with D perhaps TRBD2 (5 bases). Trimming left V 5 bases short and J 5 bases short, with 18 bases between. Germline V gives CDR1 SEHNR, CDR2 FQNEAQ (reference sequence). The CDR3 has 15 residues. The CDR3 reads CASSPSILERETQYF. In DNA, the CDR3 is TGTGCCAGCAGCCCTAGTATCTTGGAGCGGGAGACCCAGTACTTC.

The chain combines TRBV4-1 with TRBJ2-5; D ambiguous. The J call may be incorrect, as the DNA end agrees better with TRBJ2-7. CDR1 MGHRA and CDR2 YSYEKL come from the germline V gene. The CDR3 extends over 14 amino acids. Here the CDR3 DNA reads TGCGCCAGCAGCCAAGTTGCCGAAGGATACGAGCAGTACTTC. Translation gives CASSQVAEGYEQYF.

The chain is built from TRBV6-1 and TRBJ2-7, with a possible D match to TRBD2 (6 bases). CDR1 is MNHNS, CDR2 SASEGT, per germline. The length of the CDR3 is 15 residues. Trimming removed 1 base from V and 2 bases from J, with 12 bases in between. The CDR3 DNA reads TGTGCCAGCAGTGAAGGGGAGGTAACCCCCTACGAGCAGTACTTC. Its protein is CASSEGEVTPYEQYF.

V usage is TRBV19 and J usage is TRBJ1-1; 9 positions agree with TRBD1. Germline loops: CDR1 LNHDA, CDR2 SQIVND (reference sequence). CDR3 length equals 14 residues. V was clipped by 5 bases and J by 7 bases; unmatched bases: 8. CDR3 residues: CASSLGGTGIEAFF. For the CDR3, the DNA is TGTGCCAGTAGTTTAGGGGGGACAGGGATTGAAGCTTTCTTT.

Concerning this clone: Distinct nucleotide sequences in the sample also encode this CDR3. The chain is built from TRBV28 and TRBJ2-7, with TRBD2 matching 9 bases. The CDR3 totals 12 residues. V dropped 9 bases and J dropped 0; count of bases not matched to a gene: 0. Germline values: CDR1 MDHEN, CDR2 SYDVKM. The CDR3 protein is CASSGSSYEQYF. For the CDR3, the DNA is TGTGCCAGTAGCGGGAGCTCCTACGAGCAGTACTTC.

The chain links TRBV7-6 to TRBJ2-3; D is unresolved. Germline V lookup: CDR1 SGHVS, CDR2 FNYEAQ. The CDR3 consists of 13 residues. V was clipped by 0 bases and J by 4 bases, with 5 bases between them. CDR3 nucleotides: TGTGCCAGCAGCTTAGCCTCGCCAGATACGCAGTATTTT. Translation gives CASSLASPDTQYF.

This sequence joins TRBV7-9 and TRBJ1-2; D may be TRBD1 (5 bases). CDR1 is SEHNR and CDR2 is FQNEAQ in the germline V gene (reference sequence). The CDR3 spans 12 residues. Deletions cut 5 bases from V and 5 bases from J, with 9 bases between. DNA for the CDR3: TGTGCCAGCAGCCAGGGAGCTTATGGCTACACCTTC. Translation gives CASSQGAYGYTF.

This chain links TRBV5-5 with TRBJ2-7; a possible D gene is TRBD1 (7 bases). The germline V and J ends were trimmed by 4 bases and 7 bases, with 18 bases remaining between them. Germline CDR1 reads SGHKS; CDR2 reads YYEKEE (reference sequence). This CDR3 spans 14 amino acids. This chain's CDR3 is CASSRGTAVGEQYF. The DNA for the CDR3 is TGTGCCAGCAGCCGCGGGACAGCCGTGGGGGAGCAGTACTTC.

The genes are TRBV7-2 and TRBJ2-7; 7 nucleotides match TRBD1. With 3 bases clipped from V and 4 bases from J, the junction kept 3 bases outside the gene matches. The CDR3 sequence is 13 residues long. Germline V gives CDR1 SGHTA, CDR2 FQGNSA. This CDR3 is CASSFGTVYEQYF. In DNA, the CDR3 is TGTGCCAGCAGCTTCGGGACAGTTTACGAGCAGTACTTC. The whole variable domain, remainder taken from reference TRBV7-2 and TRBJ2-7, is GAGVSQSPSNKVTEKGKDVELRCDPISGHTALYWYRQSLGQGLEFLIYFQGNSAPDKSGLPSDRFSAERTGGSVSTLTIQRTQQEDSAVYLCASSFGTVYEQYFGPGTRLTVT.

The chain carries TRBV15 and TRBJ1-1; D is ambiguous. V was clipped by 5 bases and J by 0 bases, with 10 bases between them. The CDR3 length is 14 residues. CDR1 is LNHNV, CDR2 YYDKDF, per germline (reference sequence). CDR3 residues: CATSYEGMNTEAFF. CDR3 in DNA: TGTGCCACCAGCTACGAGGGAATGAACACTGAAGCTTTCTTT.

The chain couples TRBV27 to TRBJ2-3; 8 bases map to TRBD2. Germline V gene data show CDR1 as MNHEY and CDR2 as SMNVEV (reference sequence). The junction had 4 bases not matched to a gene; V was cut back by 3 bases and J by 2 bases. The CDR3 extends over 15 amino acids. CDR3 sequence reads: CASSFGTRDTDTQYF. The CDR3 DNA follows: TGTGCCAGCAGTTTCGGGACTAGGGACACAGATACGCAGTATTTT.

V and J are TRBV13 and TRBJ2-5; D is possibly TRBD2 (5 bases). The germline CDR1 and CDR2 sequences are PRHDT and FYEKMQ (reference sequence). V was cut by 5 bases and J by 2 bases, with 9 bases left in between. This CDR3 spans 13 amino acids. The CDR3 DNA reads TGTGCCAGCAGCGCTACGGGGCAAGAGACCCAGTACTTC. The encoded protein is CASSATGQETQYF. Filled out from reference TRBV13 and TRBJ2-5, the complete variable domain reads AAGVIQSPRHLIKEKRETATLKCYPIPRHDTVYWYQQGPGQDPQFLISFYEKMQSDKGSIPDRFSAQQFSDYHSELNMSSLELGDSALYFCASSATGQETQYFGPGTRLLVL.

This chain links TRBV4-2 with TRBJ2-2; D may be TRBD2 (6 bases). Trimming took 11 bases from V and 7 from J, leaving 23 bases between them. CDR3 length equals 15 residues. Germline CDR1 LGHNA, CDR2 YNFKEQ. The CDR3 DNA sequence: TGTGCCGTCAAAGCGCGGGGCGAGGGTGGCGGGGAGCTGTTTTTT. It specifies CAVKARGEGGGELFF.

This chain connects TRBV2 to TRBJ2-2, with D possibly matching TRBD2 (5 bases). The CDR3 sequence is 16 residues long. The germline gives CDR1 SNHLY, CDR2 FYNNEI. V was trimmed by 2 bases and J by 7 bases, leaving 17 bases between them. CDR3 in amino acids: CASSELDSSRGGELFF. Here the CDR3 DNA reads TGTGCCAGCAGTGAATTGGATTCCTCTCGGGGCGGGGAGCTGTTTTTT. Complete variable domain (other parts from reference TRBV2 and TRBJ2-2): EPEVTQTPSHQVTQMGQEVILRCVPISNHLYFYWYRQILGQKVEFLVSFYNNEISEKSEIFDDQFSVERPDGSNFTLKIRSTKLEDSAMYFCASSELDSSRGGELFFGEGSRLTVL.

The chain joins TRBV28 to TRBJ1-2; D ambiguous. The germline V gene has CDR1 MDHEN and CDR2 SYDVKM. Trimming left V 1 base short and J 3 bases short, with 9 bases between. The CDR3 is 14 amino acids. The CDR3 DNA follows: TGTGCCAGCAGTTTATTCTCCACAGACTATGGCTACACCTTC. Its protein is CASSLFSTDYGYTF.

V usage is TRBV27 and J usage is TRBJ2-3; 8 bases are a match to TRBD2. V shed 8 bases, J shed 2 bases, and the junction held 6 bases outside the gene matches. The CDR3 length is 14 residues. Germline V lookup: CDR1 MNHEY, CDR2 SMNVEV (reference sequence). The CDR3 nucleotides read TGTGCCAGCGCGGAGCGGGAGCACACAGATACGCAGTATTTT. Its translation is CASAEREHTDTQYF.

V and J are TRBV28 and TRBJ2-7; D remains unclear. Germline CDR1 and CDR2: MDHEN and SYDVKM. Trimming removed 4 bases from V and 3 bases from J, with 13 bases in between. There are 14 residues in the CDR3. Written as DNA, the CDR3 is TGTGCCAGCAGTTCTGGGCAGTACGGCTACGAGCAGTACTTC. Encoded protein: CASSSGQYGYEQYF. Complete variable domain (other parts from reference TRBV28 and TRBJ2-7): DVKVTQSSRYLVKRTGEKVFLECVQDMDHENMFWYRQDPGLGLRLIYFSYDVKMKEKGDIPEGYSVSREKKERFSLILESASTNQTSMYLCASSSGQYGYEQYFGPGTRLTVT.

The V and J genes are TRBV4-1 and TRBJ2-2; D possibly uses TRBD1 or TRBD2 (5 bases each). CDR3 length: 17 residues. Trimming stripped 4 bases from V and 2 bases from J, with 17 bases between. Looked up from germline, CDR1 is MGHRA and CDR2 is YSYEKL. This CDR3 reads CASSLIGTPKNTGELFF. CDR3 bases: TGCGCCAGCAGCCTGATCGGGACGCCAAAAAACACCGGGGAGCTGTTTTTT.

The chain joins TRBV10-1 to TRBJ2-7; D is ambiguous. The CDR3 length is 11 residues. Trimming took 4 bases from V and 3 from J, leaving 4 bases between them. Germline assignment: CDR1 WNHNN and CDR2 SYGVQD (reference sequence). This CDR3 is CASSAGYEQYF. In DNA, the CDR3 is TGCGCCAGCAGTGCGGGCTACGAGCAGTACTTC.

The V and J genes are TRBV9 and TRBJ1-2; no clear D gene. Trimming cost V 0 bases and J 0 bases, with 12 bases left between them. The CDR3 length is 16 residues. The germline V gene has CDR1 SGDLS and CDR2 YYNGEE. In nucleotides, the CDR3 is TGTGCCAGCAGCGTAGCGGCAGGACCCACTAACTATGGCTACACCTTC. Translated, it gives CASSVAAGPTNYGYTF.

The chain is built from TRBV14 and TRBJ2-1; D not resolved. V lost 1 base and J lost 3, with 13 bases in between. Germline CDR1 SGHDN, CDR2 FVKESK. This CDR3 is 16 amino acids long. In DNA, the CDR3 is TGTGCCAGCAGCCAAGCCCTAGGTAGTGTCTACAATGAGCAGTTCTTC. It is translated as CASSQALGSVYNEQFF.